This T cell receptor beta chain was sequenced during a study of T cells after yellow fever vaccination. Study-wide points: Contamination by abundant bulk-population clonotypes could be present in FACS-sorted repertoires. A small share of clonotypes appeared in both CD4 and CD8 compartments.

The CDR3 is 16 residues long. The V gene's germline CDR1 is SGDLS and CDR2 YYNGEE. V was pared by 4 bases and J by 6 bases, with 7 bases of the junction left unmatched. Each CDR3 protein is one row after TCRdb ran MiXCR on the 5' RACE reads. The sample has 250,000 to 300,000 distinct CDR3 sequences; approximately 5.2% are singletons. This clonotype was picked up a small number of times. Its antigen is currently unknown. Here the sequenced sample was CD4+ T cells sorted from PBMCs, taken on the day of the yellow fever booster vaccination. The chain couples TRBV9 to TRBJ2-3, with 14 bases fitting TRBD2. The receptor's source is a young man who received the YFV17D yellow fever vaccine. CDR3 DNA: TGTGCCAGCAGCAAGGGACTAGCGGGGGTCTTGGATACGCAGTATTTT. Translated, it gives CASSKGLAGVLDTQYF.